These 21 T cell receptor beta chains originate from one sample sequenced in a study of cytomegalovirus exposure and HLA in healthy donors. The repertoire was sequenced with immunoSEQ multiplex PCR; TCRdb's copy has only in-frame clones and lacks some. This table has 250,000 or so clones, around 91% appearing once. The sample was PBMCs. These receptors were collected from a woman between 18 and 29 years old in good health and CMV-seronegative.

In its sample, this clone was seen a few times. The V and J genes are TRBV19 and TRBJ1-2; TRBD1 might be the D (5 bases). From germline, CDR1 is LNHDA and CDR2 SQIVND (reference sequence). Deletions cut 4 bases from V and 1 base from J, with 16 bases between. The CDR3 covers 16 residues. CDR3 sequence (DNA): TGTGCCAGTAGTACCCCGGGCAGGGCACATAACTATGGCTACACCTTC. This gives the protein CASSTPGRAHNYGYTF.

The chain is built from TRBV7-9 and TRBJ2-1; TRBD2 matches 8 bases. The length of the CDR3 is 14 residues. V shed 10 bases and J 5 bases; nucleotides not matched to a gene: 10. Germline V gene data show CDR1 as SEHNR and CDR2 as FQNEAQ (reference sequence). CDR3 region: CATTGGALHNEQFF. The CDR3 nucleotides are TGTGCCACCACCGGGGGGGCTCTTCACAATGAGCAGTTCTTC.

The genes are TRBV25-1 and TRBJ2-2; 11 bases are a match to TRBD2. Per the germline V gene, CDR1 is MGHDK and CDR2 is SYGVNS. V shed 5 bases and J 0 bases; nucleotides not matched to a gene: 2. The CDR3 loop spans 16 amino acids. CDR3 in DNA: TGTGCCAGCAGTCTGACTAGCGGGGCGAACACCGGGGAGCTGTTTTTT. Its protein is CASSLTSGANTGELFF.

V and J are TRBV5-1 and TRBJ1-2, with D possibly being TRBD1 (6 bases). CDR3 length: 14 amino acids. Looked up from germline, CDR1 is SGHRS and CDR2 is YFSETQ. V lost 0 bases and J 3 bases, leaving 9 bases between the germline ends. CDR3 residues: CASSLGQVDYGYTF. CDR3 in DNA: TGCGCCAGCAGCTTGGGACAGGTCGACTATGGCTACACCTTC.

The table lists this clone with a count of one. CDR3 amino acids: CASSTYRGPLWDTQYF. The CDR3 DNA follows: TGTGCCAGCAGCACCTACAGGGGACCCCTATGGGATACGCAGTATTTT. The chain has TRBV11-2 and TRBJ2-3; 7 nucleotides match TRBD1. The CDR3 is 16 amino acids. V lost 5 bases to trimming and J lost 6 bases; unmatched junction nucleotides: 14. Germline V gene lookup returns CDR1 SGHAT and CDR2 FQNNGV. The complete variable domain, with remaining parts taken from reference TRBV11-2 and TRBJ2-3, reads EAGVAQSPRYKIIEKRQSVAFWCNPISGHATLYWYQQILGQGPKLLIQFQNNGVVDDSQLPKDRFSAERLKGVDSTLKIQPAKLEDSAVYLCASSTYRGPLWDTQYFGPGTRLTVL.

The chain has TRBV29-1 and TRBJ2-3, with D perhaps TRBD1 (5 bases). The V and J ends lost 7 bases and 5 bases respectively, with 13 bases between them. From germline, CDR1 is SQVTM and CDR2 ANQGSEA. The length of the CDR3 is 12 residues. CDR3 sequence reads: CSELRGIDTQYF. The CDR3 DNA sequence: TGCAGCGAGCTTAGGGGTATAGATACGCAGTATTTT.

The V gene is TRBV6-5, the J gene TRBJ2-5, with D possibly being TRBD2 (7 bases). CDR1 is MNHEY and CDR2 is SVGAGI in the germline V gene. The CDR3 is made up of 15 amino acids. V was shortened by 0 bases and J by 2 bases, with 10 bases between the two germline ends. CDR3 sequence reads: CASSYSGGTQETQYF. CDR3 nucleotides: TGTGCCAGCAGTTACTCGGGGGGGACACAAGAGACCCAGTACTTC.

The genes are TRBV15 and TRBJ2-2; D might be TRBD1 (6 bases). This CDR3 is 17 amino acids long. Trimming left V 7 bases short and J 5 bases short, with 23 bases between. Germline V lookup: CDR1 LNHNV, CDR2 YYDKDF (reference sequence). This CDR3 reads CATIWVQGTLRTGELFF. The CDR3 DNA follows: TGTGCCACCATCTGGGTTCAGGGGACCTTAAGGACCGGGGAGCTGTTTTTT.

V gene TRBV18 combines with J gene TRBJ1-2; possible D gene TRBD1, 6 bases. This CDR3 has 14 residues. The V end was cut by 3 bases, the J end by 4 bases, with 12 bases between. Germline-derived CDR1 and CDR2 are KGHSH and LQKENI. The CDR3 DNA is TGTGCCAGCTCACCGAACAGGGATGCCTATGGCTACACCTTC. Amino acid sequence: CASSPNRDAYGYTF. Combining the CDR3 with reference TRBV18 and TRBJ1-2 gives the whole variable domain NAGVMQNPRHLVRRRGQEARLRCSPMKGHSHVYWYRQLPEEGLKFMVYLQKENIIDESGMPKERFSAEFPKEGPSILRIQQVVRGDSAAYFCASSPNRDAYGYTFGSGTRLTVV.

Here the CDR3 reads CAWSQGFGDTQYF. In DNA form, the CDR3 reads TGTGCCTGGAGTCAGGGTTTTGGAGATACGCAGTATTTT. The chain links TRBV30 to TRBJ2-3; tentatively, D is TRBD1 (5 bases). The CDR3 has 13 amino acids. V lost 2 bases and J lost 5, with 11 bases in between. Germline lookup yields CDR1 GTSNPN and CDR2 SVGIG (reference sequence).

CDR3 nucleotides: TGTGCCAGCAGTCCGGGCGGGGGGCCAAGCACAGATACGCAGTATTTT. The encoded protein is CASSPGGGPSTDTQYF. This chain joins TRBV25-1 and TRBJ2-3, with 8 bases that match TRBD2. Losses at the gene ends were 5 bases for V and 0 bases for J; bases not matched to a gene: 7. Looked up from germline, CDR1 is MGHDK and CDR2 is SYGVNS. The CDR3 sequence is 16 residues long.

The V call is TRBV6-6, the J call TRBJ1-4; D is possibly TRBD1 (5 bases). Trimming stripped 6 bases from V and 6 bases from J, with 17 bases between. Germline V gene data show CDR1 as MNHNY and CDR2 as SVGAGI (reference sequence). This CDR3 comprises 15 residues. The chain's CDR3 is CASSWRGRDDEKLFF. The CDR3 nucleotides read TGTGCCAGCAGCTGGAGGGGTCGCGACGATGAAAAACTGTTTTTT.

This chain joins TRBV18 and TRBJ2-5, with 8 positions matching TRBD2. CDR3 size: 15 residues. Germline V CDR1 and CDR2: KGHSH, LQKENI. V trimming: 6 bases; J trimming: 4 bases; junction bases outside the gene matches: 10. CDR3 sequence reads: CASSTGGGPRETQYF. The CDR3 DNA is TGTGCCAGCTCGACAGGCGGGGGGCCAAGAGAGACCCAGTACTTC.

The chain recombines TRBV5-1 with TRBJ2-1; D uncertain. V was cut by 0 bases and J by 8 bases, with 9 bases left in between. This CDR3 has 13 residues. Germline CDR1 SGHRS, CDR2 YFSETQ. The CDR3 is CASSLVEPHEQFF. The CDR3 nucleotides read TGCGCCAGCAGCTTGGTTGAGCCCCATGAGCAGTTCTTC.

This chain connects TRBV28 to TRBJ1-1; 8 nucleotides match TRBD1. The germline gives CDR1 MDHEN, CDR2 SYDVKM. The V gene end was trimmed by 4 bases and the J gene end by 5 bases; junction bases not matched to a gene: 3. This CDR3 is 13 amino acids long. The CDR3 DNA follows: TGTGCCAGCAGTTCAGGGGACAGGACTGAAGCTTTCTTT. Translating it yields CASSSGDRTEAFF.

The chain carries TRBV6-1 and TRBJ2-5; 10 bases agree with TRBD2. The V segment lost 4 bases and the J segment 5 bases; nucleotides outside the gene matches: 10. CDR1 and CDR2 from the germline V gene are MNHNS and SASEGT. The CDR3 has 16 amino acids. CDR3 region: CASSGNSGGRRETQYF. In nucleotides, the CDR3 is TGTGCCAGCAGTGGGAATAGCGGGGGGCGCCGGGAGACCCAGTACTTC.

The chain uses TRBV18 and TRBJ1-1; D is uncertain. The length of the CDR3 is 18 residues. CDR1 is KGHSH, CDR2 LQKENI, per germline. The V end lost 2 bases, the J end lost 1 base, and 20 bases lay between the germline ends. In nucleotides, the CDR3 is TGTGCCAGCTCACCAAGTCCTATTTACGGGAGAAAGAACACTGAAGCTTTCTTT. Its protein is CASSPSPIYGRKNTEAFF.

This chain joins TRBV27 and TRBJ1-1; D ambiguous. CDR1 and CDR2 from the germline V gene are MNHEY and SMNVEV (reference sequence). The ends were cut back, 3 bases at V and 6 bases at J, with 11 bases in the middle. This CDR3 has 13 amino acids. The CDR3: CASSFNRVSEAFF. CDR3 DNA sequence: TGTGCCAGCAGTTTCAATCGGGTCTCTGAAGCTTTCTTT.

About this clone: Distinct nucleotide sequences in the sample also encode this CDR3. V is TRBV10-3 and J is TRBJ2-7; 8 bases line up with TRBD1. The CDR3 is 13 residues long. V lost 2 bases and J lost 3; bases outside the gene matches: 0. Germline V gene lookup returns CDR1 ENHRY and CDR2 SYGVKD. CDR3 coding DNA: TGTGCCATCAGTGAGGGACAGGGCTACGAGCAGTACTTC. Translating gives CAISEGQGYEQYF.

This chain joins TRBV30 and TRBJ1-4; no definite D call. Germline lookup yields CDR1 GTSNPN and CDR2 SVGIG (reference sequence). The CDR3 is 16 amino acids. Trimming stripped 0 bases from V and 3 bases from J, with 14 bases between. DNA for the CDR3: TGTGCCTGGAGTGTACCTAGCATCCCCCCTAATGAAAAACTGTTTTTT. This encodes CAWSVPSIPPNEKLFF.

CDR3 bases: TGCGCCAGCAGACGTACAGGACTGAACACTGAAGCTTTCTTT. Its translation is CASRRTGLNTEAFF. The chain has TRBV5-1 and TRBJ1-1; D is perhaps TRBD1 (5 bases). This CDR3 spans 14 amino acids. Germline V gives CDR1 SGHRS, CDR2 YFSETQ. Trimming shortened V by 5 bases and J by 0 bases, and 11 bases separated the two germline ends.